This T cell receptor beta chain was profiled in a study of blood T cell repertoires in COVID-19. After removal of 1 base from V and 4 bases from J, the junction contained 8 bases not matched to a gene. This CDR3 has 16 residues. The V gene's germline CDR1 is MNHNY and CDR2 SVGAGI (reference sequence). The repertoire was sequenced with immunoSEQ multiplex PCR; TCRdb's copy has only in-frame clones and lacks some. The sample contains about 140,000 clones, 70% to 90% of which appear only once. Sequencing used peripheral blood. This chain uses TRBV6-6 with TRBJ1-2, with 8 bases lining up with TRBD1. The TCR comes from a woman aged 60-75 years with acute or convalescent COVID-19. This chain's CDR3 is CASSYFQGARGYGYTF. The CDR3 bases are TGTGCCAGCAGTTACTTTCAGGGGGCGCGAGGCTATGGCTACACCTTC.